Sequencing of this TCR beta chain was carried out in a study of blood T cell repertoires in COVID-19. Study information: COVID-19 samples from acute and convalescent phases originated in the United States, Italy and Spain. PBMCs, B-cell-depleted T cells, or T cells provided the cDNA or gDNA that made up the material.

In the study's own analysis: Using reference gene primer amplification, nucleated cell counts were estimated. Sequenced by immunoSEQ multiplex PCR; TCRdb stores in-frame clones only, minus some. That table gives V, J and clone size, and the DNA gave D and trimming. The repertoire holds 250,000 or so clones, with around nine tenths as singletons. Deletions cut 3 bases from V and 8 bases from J, with 20 bases between. CDR3 length equals 16 residues. CDR1 and CDR2 (germline): DFQATT, SNEGSKA (reference sequence). The clonotype comes from a woman between 65 and 79 years old with active or convalescent COVID-19. The genes are TRBV20-1 and TRBJ1-6; maybe TRBD1 (6 bases). Sequences were obtained from peripheral blood. CDR3 amino acids: CSASSPGGHSDSPLHF. As DNA, the CDR3 is TGCAGTGCTAGTTCCCCGGGGGGACACTCGGATTCACCCCTCCACTTT.